This entry concerns a single T cell receptor beta chain. Its specificity is not known. RNA transcripts served as the template for amplifying TCR beta CDR3 regions. The study used the HTBI primer set for a first-round RT-PCR of the TCR CDR3. TCRdb recomputed calls from the multiplex PCR reads with MiXCR, one row per CDR3 protein. The data contain fewer than 650,000 distinct CDR3 sequences, around 50% of them singletons. This CDR3 has 14 amino acids. Trimming at V came to 6 bases and at J to 2 bases, leaving 4 bases not matched to a gene. This sample was taken from a study of T cells in Graves' hyperthyroidism and ophthalmopathy. Study observations and caveats: From stable hyperthyroidism, ophthalmopathy was separated by a 13 V-J model. Blood also contained most expanded thyroid clonotypes above 0.001.

The study excluded patients with uncontrolled infection, other autoimmune disease, pregnancy or lactation. Orbital computed tomography and thyroid ultrasound, together with serum TRAb and thyroxine and clinical symptoms, were used for diagnoses. This sequence was found in an adult woman with Graves' disease, either hyperthyroidism or ophthalmopathy (not recorded which). The sequencing input was peripheral blood or thyroid tissue (not recorded which). The chain is built from TRBV12-3 or TRBV12-4 and TRBJ1-3, with 7 bases identical to TRBD1. CDR3 nucleotide sequence: TGTGCCAGCAGGGCAGGGGGGCCTGGAAACACCATATATTTT. Its protein product is CASRAGGPGNTIYF.